These T cell receptor beta chains were read from a single sample in a study of technical replicates of blood from a few donors. TCRdb keeps only in-frame clones here, not all; method: immunoSEQ multiplex PCR. Of roughly 50,000 clones in the sample, nearly 95% were seen once. Sequencing was done on a sample of PBMCs. These receptors originate from a human donor in good health. Some clones in this sample may be carry-over from other donors' samples. The CDR3 runs from the conserved cysteine through the conserved F or W. D genes are given only for firm matches. Clone sizes are given selectively: once, few, many, or a class where the clone is expanded.

V,J,D,size,CDR3,DNA
TRBV18,TRBJ2-7,NA,NA,CASRPGGTDEQYF,TGTGCCAGCCGCCCCGGGGGAACGGACGAGCAGTACTTC
TRBV30,TRBJ1-5,NA,few,CAWSVRGNQPQHF,TGTGCCTGGAGTGTACGAGGGAATCAGCCCCAGCATTTT
TRBV19,TRBJ1-3,NA,NA,CASSFQFTSGNTIYF,TGTGCCAGTAGTTTTCAGTTCACCTCTGGAAACACCATATATTTT
TRBV7-3,TRBJ2-5,NA,NA,CASSLDRGETQYF,TGTGCCAGCAGCCTTGACCGGGGGGAGACCCAGTACTTC
TRBV7-6,TRBJ2-3,NA,NA,CASSPRDKLNGTDTQYF,TGTGCCAGCAGCCCCCGGGATAAACTAAACGGCACAGATACGCAGTATTTT
TRBV27,TRBJ2-5,TRBD1,NA,CASSFLGDSQETQYF,TGTGCCAGCAGTTTCCTGGGGGACAGCCAAGAGACCCAGTACTTC
TRBV18,TRBJ2-1,TRBD1,NA,CASSPGQGSNEQFF,TGTGCCAGCTCACCTGGACAGGGTAGCAATGAGCAGTTCTTC
TRBV5-8,TRBJ2-7,TRBD2,NA,CASSLRAGAYEQYF,TGTGCCAGCAGCTTGCGGGCGGGGGCCTACGAGCAGTACTTC
TRBV14,TRBJ2-2,TRBD1,NA,CAPPGQGPSGELFF,TGTGCCCCGCCCGGACAGGGTCCCTCCGGGGAGCTGTTTTTT
TRBV4-2,TRBJ1-5,NA,NA,CASSHGGGQPQHF,TGTGCCAGCAGCCACGGGGGGGGTCAGCCCCAGCATTTT
TRBV13,TRBJ2-3,TRBD2,NA,CASSSPSGVLTDTQYF,TGTGCCAGCAGCTCCCCTAGCGGGGTGCTCACAGATACGCAGTATTTT
TRBV27,TRBJ2-7,NA,NA,CASGLGSREQYF,TGTGCCAGCGGACTCGGTAGCCGCGAGCAGTACTTC
TRBV7-6,TRBJ2-7,TRBD2,NA,CASRTTSGKHCEQYF,TGTGCCAGCAGAACGACTAGCGGGAAGCATTGCGAGCAGTACTTC
TRBV7-9,TRBJ2-1,TRBD2,once,CASSWTSGTGFF,TGTGCCAGCAGCTGGACTAGCGGGACGGGGTTCTTC
TRBV9,TRBJ2-1,TRBD2,NA,CASTSGSSGGAQQFF,TGTGCCAGCACCTCAGGGTCCAGCGGGGGGGCCCAGCAGTTCTTC
TRBV7-8,TRBJ2-7,TRBD1,NA,CASSLYPIGQGALRDEQYF,TGTGCCAGCAGCTTATACCCAATCGGACAGGGGGCGCTGAGGGACGAGCAGTACTTC
TRBV5-4,TRBJ2-7,TRBD1,NA,CASSSDRADYEQYF,TGTGCCAGCAGCTCGGACAGGGCAGACTACGAGCAGTACTTC
TRBV7-9,TRBJ2-7,NA,NA,CASSLNSGSYEQYF,TGTGCCAGCAGCTTAAACAGCGGCTCCTACGAGCAGTACTTC
TRBV4-3,TRBJ1-1,NA,NA,CASSQDGGGNTEAFF,TGCGCCAGCAGCCAAGATGGCGGGGGTAACACTGAAGCTTTCTTT
TRBV28,TRBJ2-1,NA,few,CASPVGGNEQFF,TGTGCCAGCCCCGTGGGGGGCAATGAGCAGTTCTTC
TRBV28,TRBJ1-2,NA,once,CASLDTQNYGYTF,TGTGCCAGCTTGGACACTCAGAACTATGGCTACACCTTC
TRBV27,TRBJ2-1,NA,NA,CASRTGPSGYNEQFF,TGTGCCAGCAGGACCGGACCGAGCGGCTACAATGAGCAGTTCTTC
TRBV5-1,TRBJ1-1,NA,NA,CASSLWGQNTEAFF,TGCGCCAGCAGCTTGTGGGGACAGAACACTGAAGCTTTCTTT
TRBV18,TRBJ1-5,TRBD1,NA,CASSPDRASNQPQHF,TGTGCCAGCTCACCGGACAGGGCAAGCAATCAGCCCCAGCATTTT
TRBV5-1,TRBJ2-3,TRBD2,NA,CASTIAGVYTDTQYF,TGCGCCAGCACTATAGCGGGGGTATACACAGATACGCAGTATTTT
TRBV6-1,TRBJ1-2,NA,NA,CASSEQGGYGYTF,TGTGCCAGCAGTGAACAGGGAGGCTATGGCTACACCTTC
TRBV4-1,TRBJ1-1,TRBD1,NA,CASSQDSGRGTRNTEAFF,TGCGCCAGCAGCCAAGATAGCGGCAGGGGGACTCGGAACACTGAAGCTTTCTTT
TRBV9,TRBJ2-3,TRBD2,NA,CASSADGGRAAFRYF,TGTGCCAGCAGCGCCGATGGCGGGAGGGCCGCCTTTAGGTATTTT
TRBV7-2,TRBJ2-7,NA,NA,CASSLQSSAYEQYF,TGTGCCAGCAGCTTACAGTCGTCCGCCTACGAGCAGTACTTC
TRBV30,TRBJ2-7,NA,once,CAWSGGAYEQYF,TGTGCCTGGAGTGGGGGCGCCTACGAGCAGTACTTC
TRBV13,TRBJ1-6,NA,NA,CASSLEGGRNSPLHF,TGTGCCAGCAGCCTGGAGGGGGGGAGGAATTCACCCCTCCACTTT
TRBV6-5,TRBJ1-1,NA,NA,CASSSTENTEAFF,TGTGCCAGCAGTAGTACAGAGAACACTGAAGCTTTCTTT
TRBV10-3,TRBJ2-7,NA,NA,CATSGSYEQYF,TGTGCCACCTCGGGGTCCTACGAGCAGTACTTC
TRBV21-1,TRBJ2-5,NA,NA,CASTLAGGQETQYF,TGTGCCAGCACTTTAGCGGGGGGACAAGAGACCCAGTACTTC
TRBV6-1,TRBJ2-7,TRBD2,NA,CASRGTSGSSYEQYF,TGTGCCAGCAGGGGCACTAGCGGGAGCTCCTACGAGCAGTACTTC
TRBV29-1,TRBJ1-4,NA,NA,CSVEVEGVLEKLFF,TGCAGCGTTGAAGTCGAGGGGGTCCTCGAAAAACTGTTTTTT
TRBV29-1,TRBJ2-1,TRBD2,once,CSVLAGVREEQFF,TGCAGCGTTCTAGCGGGAGTAAGGGAGGAGCAGTTCTTC
TRBV28,TRBJ1-1,NA,NA,CASSRGTEAFF,TGTGCCAGCAGTCGGGGCACTGAAGCTTTCTTT
TRBV6-6,TRBJ2-7,TRBD2,NA,CASSDSGRAYEQYF,TGTGCCAGCAGTGATAGCGGGAGGGCATACGAGCAGTACTTC
TRBV7-2,TRBJ2-5,TRBD2,NA,CASSFDGGFQETQYF,TGTGCCAGCAGCTTCGACGGGGGGTTCCAAGAGACCCAGTACTTC
TRBV5-1,TRBJ2-1,TRBD2,NA,CASSQRTSGGTGEQFF,TGCGCCAGCAGCCAGAGGACTAGCGGGGGGACTGGGGAGCAGTTCTTC